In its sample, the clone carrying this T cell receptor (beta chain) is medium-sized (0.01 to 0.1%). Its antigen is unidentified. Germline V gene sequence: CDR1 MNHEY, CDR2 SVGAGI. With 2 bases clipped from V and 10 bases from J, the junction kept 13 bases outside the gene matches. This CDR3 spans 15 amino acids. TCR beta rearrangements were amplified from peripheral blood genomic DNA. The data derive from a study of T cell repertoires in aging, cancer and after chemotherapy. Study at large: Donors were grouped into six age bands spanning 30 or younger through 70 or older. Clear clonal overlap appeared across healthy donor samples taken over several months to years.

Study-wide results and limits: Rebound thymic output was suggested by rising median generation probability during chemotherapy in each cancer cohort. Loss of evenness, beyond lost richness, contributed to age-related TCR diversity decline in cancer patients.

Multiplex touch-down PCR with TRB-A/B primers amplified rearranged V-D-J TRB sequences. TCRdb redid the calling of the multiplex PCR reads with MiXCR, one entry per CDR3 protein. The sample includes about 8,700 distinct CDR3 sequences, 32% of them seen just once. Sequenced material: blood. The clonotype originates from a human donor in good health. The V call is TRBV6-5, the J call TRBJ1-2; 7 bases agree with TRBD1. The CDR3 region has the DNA TGTGCCAGCAGTTACCTTACTAGGGGGCAGGGTGCCTACACCTTC. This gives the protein CASSYLTRGQGAYTF.